This T cell receptor beta chain was sequenced for a study of blood T cell repertoires in COVID-19. Study summary: COVID-19 samples collected from the United States, Italy and Spain covered acute and convalescent phases. Sources were T cells, B-cell-depleted T cells, or PBMCs; the material itself was cDNA or gDNA.

The CDR3 covers 14 residues. CDR1 SGHRS and CDR2 YFSETQ come from the germline V gene. The V gene lost 4 bases and the J gene lost 1 base, with 11 bases spanning the gap. The protocol was immunoSEQ multiplex PCR, while the TCRdb copy is restricted to in-frame clones and leaves out a portion. The sample has some 190,000 clones, 88% seen once. The sequenced sample was peripheral blood. The chain uses TRBV5-1 and TRBJ1-1, with D possibly being TRBD1 (6 bases). This TCR came from a man aged 30 to 39 with acute or convalescent COVID-19. CDR3 residues: CASSRTGKNTEAFF. CDR3 coding DNA: TGCGCCAGCAGCCGAACAGGGAAGAACACTGAAGCTTTCTTT.